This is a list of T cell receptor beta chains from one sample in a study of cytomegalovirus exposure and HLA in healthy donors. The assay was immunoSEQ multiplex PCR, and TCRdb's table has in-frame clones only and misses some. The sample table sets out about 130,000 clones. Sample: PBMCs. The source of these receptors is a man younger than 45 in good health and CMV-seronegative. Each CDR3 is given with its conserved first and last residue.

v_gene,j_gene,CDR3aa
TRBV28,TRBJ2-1,CASSAGLAGVEQFF
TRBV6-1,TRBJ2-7,CASSEIGGESYEQYF
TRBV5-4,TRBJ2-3,CASSLGIAGSTDTQYF
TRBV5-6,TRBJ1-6,CASSLWTVKALYNSPLHF
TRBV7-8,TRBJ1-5,CASSLGRRPNQPQHF
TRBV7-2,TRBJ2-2,CASAALGRESDTGELFF
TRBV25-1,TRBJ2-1,CASSDFGSSYNEQFF
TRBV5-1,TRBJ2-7,CASSLEPPGQGAYEQYF
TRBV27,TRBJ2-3,CATSGTSGAVWEDTQYF
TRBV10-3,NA,CAMAGGRADEQYF
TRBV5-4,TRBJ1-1,CASSLEPDRMNTEAFF
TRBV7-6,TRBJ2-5,CASSLGLAGLVVETQYF
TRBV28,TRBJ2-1,CASPPAERSSYNEQFF
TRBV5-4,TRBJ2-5,CARSSGQGLETQYF
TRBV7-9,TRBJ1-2,CASSSLGGDGYTF
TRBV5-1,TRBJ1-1,CASSSGQGMRTEAFF
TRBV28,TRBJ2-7,CASSRTSGNEQYF
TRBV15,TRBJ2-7,CATSRDDEGRYEQYF
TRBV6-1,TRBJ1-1,CASSEVYGVNTEAFF
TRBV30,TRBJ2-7,CAWRTSGNYEQYF
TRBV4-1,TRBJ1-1,CASSQEFPSEAFF
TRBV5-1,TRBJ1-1,CASSLPGSNTEAFF
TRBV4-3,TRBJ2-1,CASSQVVGLGDEQFF
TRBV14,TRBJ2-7,CASSHNPGLAGLFSYEQYF
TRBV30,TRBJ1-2,CAPGVMEINYGYTF
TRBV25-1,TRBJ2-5,CASSGRGIWVGGETQYF
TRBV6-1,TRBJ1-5,CASNNGQGGEQPQHF
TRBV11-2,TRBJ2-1,CASSFGLAMHNEQFF
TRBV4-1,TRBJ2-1,CASSQPGLAGLNSYNEQFF
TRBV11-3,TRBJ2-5,CASSPGTSGSMETQYF
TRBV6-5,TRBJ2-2,CASSTGLSGELFF
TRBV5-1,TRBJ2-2,CASSLSGTANTGELFF
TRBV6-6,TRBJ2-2,CASSYFTGGATGELFF
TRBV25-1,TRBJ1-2,CASSRGTGVYGYTF
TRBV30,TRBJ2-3,CAWSVPGREGTDTQYF
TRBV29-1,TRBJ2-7,CSVEERTTGGRRGEQYF